This is a list of T cell receptor beta chains from one sample in a study of early T cells in non-severe SARS-CoV-2 infection. TCRdb ran MiXCR on the 5' RACE reads and lists one entry per CDR3 protein. Found here are around 82,000 distinct CDR3 sequences, over 9% of them singletons; the top ten hold approximately 4.5%. The material sequenced was whole blood. These receptors originate from an adult who was a healthcare worker with PCR-confirmed SARS-CoV-2 infection or an uninfected control (not recorded which). Each CDR3 is given with its conserved first and last residue. The D gene is left open where the match is weak. Not every row has a clone size; where given, it reads once, few, many or a size class.

CDR3: CASSQEELAGAYQETQYF
DNA: TGTGCCAGCAGCCAAGAGGAACTAGCGGGGGCGTACCAAGAGACCCAGTACTTC
J: TRBJ2-5
size: few
V: TRBV4-2
D: TRBD2

CDR3: CASSFQDRANYGYTF
DNA: TGTGCCAGCAGCTTCCAGGACAGGGCTAACTATGGCTACACCTTC
J: TRBJ1-2
size: NA
V: TRBV3-1
D: TRBD1

CDR3: CASSARLGGQETQYF
DNA: TGTGCCAGCAGTGCAAGACTAGGGGGCCAAGAGACCCAGTACTTC
J: TRBJ2-5
size: NA
V: TRBV14
D: NA

CDR3: CASSWTSGGAGEQFF
DNA: TGTGCCAGCAGCTGGACTAGCGGGGGGGCGGGTGAGCAGTTCTTC
J: TRBJ2-1
size: many
V: TRBV7-2
D: TRBD2

CDR3: CASSANRVEPQHF
DNA: TGTGCCAGCAGTGCGAACAGGGTGGAGCCCCAGCATTTT
J: TRBJ1-5
size: once
V: TRBV27
D: NA

CDR3: CASSGNSNTEAFF
DNA: TGTGCCAGCAGCGGGAATTCGAACACTGAAGCTTTCTTT
J: TRBJ1-1
size: few
V: TRBV7-9
D: NA

CDR3: CSARDPPRPNEKLFF
DNA: TGCAGTGCTAGAGATCCGCCCCGGCCTAATGAAAAACTGTTTTTT
J: TRBJ1-4
size: NA
V: TRBV20-1
D: NA

CDR3: CASSLVSGISYEQYF
DNA: TGTGCCAGCAGCTTAGTCTCGGGAATATCCTACGAGCAGTACTTC
J: TRBJ2-7
size: many
V: TRBV7-9
D: NA

CDR3: CASSLGQGANQPQHF
DNA: TGCGCCAGCAGCTTGGGACAGGGAGCTAATCAGCCCCAGCATTTT
J: TRBJ1-5
size: NA
V: TRBV5-1
D: TRBD1

CDR3: CASSRQGSRETQYF
DNA: TGTGCCAGCAGCCGACAGGGCTCCCGTGAGACCCAGTACTTC
J: TRBJ2-5
size: few
V: TRBV12-3/TRBV12-4
D: TRBD1

CDR3: CASSRGDTGSLNIQYF
DNA: TGTGCCAGCAGCCGGGGGGACACAGGGTCTTTAAACATTCAGTACTTC
J: TRBJ2-4
size: NA
V: TRBV6-1
D: NA

CDR3: CARSLEVGSSYEQYF
DNA: TGTGCCAGAAGCTTGGAAGTGGGCAGCTCCTACGAGCAGTACTTC
J: TRBJ2-7
size: NA
V: TRBV5-3
D: NA

CDR3: CAWGPWREEAFF
DNA: TGTGCCTGGGGCCCTTGGAGAGAAGAAGCTTTCTTT
J: TRBJ1-1
size: many
V: TRBV30
D: NA

CDR3: CASSERGQGFTEAFF
DNA: TGTGCCAGCAGTGAAAGGGGACAGGGATTCACTGAAGCTTTCTTT
J: TRBJ1-1
size: few
V: TRBV2
D: TRBD1

CDR3: CASSVGDRRGYGYTF
DNA: TGTGCCAGCAGCGTAGGTGACAGGCGGGGCTATGGCTACACCTTC
J: TRBJ1-2
size: NA
V: TRBV9
D: NA

CDR3: CASTRGDRDLMLYNEQFF
DNA: TGTGCCAGCACCCGAGGGGACAGGGATCTGATGTTGTACAATGAGCAGTTCTTC
J: TRBJ2-1
size: NA
V: TRBV12-3/TRBV12-4
D: TRBD1

CDR3: CASSRGTGAYGYTF
DNA: TGTGCCAGCAGCCGAGGGACAGGGGCCTATGGCTACACCTTC
J: TRBJ1-2
size: few
V: TRBV21-1
D: NA

CDR3: CSVGSTQYF
DNA: TGCAGCGTTGGGAGTACGCAGTATTTT
J: TRBJ2-3
size: few
V: TRBV29-1
D: NA

CDR3: CASSFNIGELFF
DNA: TGTGCCAGCAGCTTCAACATCGGGGAGCTGTTTTTT
J: TRBJ2-2
size: many
V: TRBV7-9
D: NA

CDR3: CASSISFGGEQFF
DNA: TGTGCCAGTAGTATCTCGTTTGGGGGTGAGCAGTTCTTC
J: TRBJ2-1
size: many
V: TRBV19
D: NA

CDR3: CASTRWGAGNTIYF
DNA: TGTGCCAGCACCCGTTGGGGGGCTGGAAACACCATATATTTT
J: TRBJ1-3
size: NA
V: TRBV7-2
D: NA

CDR3: CASSWDRDTQYF
DNA: TGTGCCAGCAGCTGGGACAGAGATACGCAGTATTTT
J: TRBJ2-3
size: few
V: TRBV5-6
D: TRBD1

CDR3: CASSPTSSSYNSPLHF
DNA: TGCGCCAGCAGCCCTACATCGAGCTCCTATAATTCACCCCTCCACTTT
J: TRBJ1-6
size: medium-sized
V: TRBV4-1
D: NA

CDR3: CASSLLRVAEAFF
DNA: TGTGCCAGCAGCTTACTTCGAGTCGCTGAAGCTTTCTTT
J: TRBJ1-1
size: NA
V: TRBV7-2
D: NA

CDR3: CASSFGEQYF
DNA: TGTGCCAGCAGCTTTGGGGAGCAGTACTTC
J: TRBJ2-7
size: NA
V: TRBV11-3
D: NA

CDR3: CASSSQGLRNQPQHF
DNA: TGTGCCAGCAGTTCCCAGGGCTTGCGCAATCAGCCCCAGCATTTT
J: TRBJ1-5
size: few
V: TRBV6-2/TRBV6-3
D: NA

CDR3: CASMTGPGNTIYF
DNA: TGTGCCAGCATGACAGGGCCAGGAAACACCATATATTTT
J: TRBJ1-3
size: many
V: TRBV10-3
D: TRBD1

CDR3: CASSSPRSASTDTQYF
DNA: TGTGCCAGCAGTTCCCCGCGGAGCGCTAGCACAGATACGCAGTATTTT
J: TRBJ2-3
size: few
V: TRBV9
D: NA

CDR3: CASSIVTGANTGELFF
DNA: TGTGCCAGTAGTATTGTGACGGGTGCGAACACCGGGGAGCTGTTTTTT
J: TRBJ2-2
size: few
V: TRBV19
D: NA

CDR3: CASSLVGRTEAFF
DNA: TGTGCCAGCAGCCTCGTTGGGAGGACTGAAGCTTTCTTT
J: TRBJ1-1
size: few
V: TRBV5-5
D: NA

CDR3: CASSGDVLNSPLHF
DNA: TGTGCCAGCAGCGGGGACGTCCTTAATTCACCCCTCCACTTT
J: TRBJ1-6
size: few
V: TRBV9
D: NA

CDR3: CASSSWTGPISGGANVLTF
DNA: TGTGCCAGCAGCTCTTGGACAGGACCGATCTCTGGCGGGGCCAACGTCCTGACTTTC
J: TRBJ2-6
size: few
V: TRBV11-2
D: TRBD1

CDR3: CASGGSGITQYF
DNA: TGTGCTAGTGGTGGGAGTGGGATTACGCAGTATTTT
J: TRBJ2-3
size: NA
V: TRBV12-5
D: NA

CDR3: CASSLGVGGVYLTDTQYF
DNA: TGTGCCAGCAGCTTGGGCGTAGGGGGCGTTTACCTCACAGATACGCAGTATTTT
J: TRBJ2-3
size: few
V: TRBV5-6
D: TRBD1

CDR3: CSARDWASGGNEQFF
DNA: TGCAGTGCTAGAGATTGGGCTAGCGGGGGAAATGAGCAGTTCTTC
J: TRBJ2-1
size: NA
V: TRBV20-1
D: TRBD2

CDR3: CASSLRGGRQETQYF
DNA: TGCGCCAGCAGCTTGCGCGGGGGGCGGCAAGAGACCCAGTACTTC
J: TRBJ2-5
size: many
V: TRBV5-1
D: TRBD2

CDR3: CASSLDHRGTIYF
DNA: TGTGCCAGCAGCTTAGATCACAGAGGCACCATATATTTT
J: TRBJ1-3
size: many
V: TRBV11-3
D: NA

CDR3: CATSRSGQGIHEQYF
DNA: TGTGCCACCAGCAGGTCGGGACAGGGTATCCACGAGCAGTACTTC
J: TRBJ2-7
size: NA
V: TRBV15
D: TRBD1

CDR3: CASSAGLYNEQFF
DNA: TGTGCCAGCAGCGCCGGACTCTACAATGAGCAGTTCTTC
J: TRBJ2-1
size: NA
V: TRBV7-9
D: NA

CDR3: CASSPRQGLETQYF
DNA: TGTGCCAGCTCACCCCGACAGGGGCTAGAGACCCAGTACTTC
J: TRBJ2-5
size: few
V: TRBV18
D: TRBD1

CDR3: CAISDRASTVSNQPQHF
DNA: TGTGCCATCAGTGATCGGGCCAGCACGGTCTCCAATCAGCCCCAGCATTTT
J: TRBJ1-5
size: few
V: TRBV10-3
D: NA

CDR3: CASSPRTGNIQYF
DNA: TGTGCCAGCAGCCCCCGAACCGGAAACATTCAGTACTTC
J: TRBJ2-4
size: many
V: TRBV3-1
D: NA

CDR3: CSVPYSGGLLRNTEAFF
DNA: TGCAGCGTTCCGTACTCAGGGGGCCTGCTTAGGAACACTGAAGCTTTCTTT
J: TRBJ1-1
size: few
V: TRBV29-1
D: TRBD1

CDR3: CSASPGQGYAYEQYF
DNA: TGCAGTGCTAGTCCGGGACAGGGGTACGCCTACGAGCAGTACTTC
J: TRBJ2-7
size: NA
V: TRBV20-1
D: TRBD1